The 18 T cell receptor beta chains given below trace back to one sample, sequenced in a study of CD8 T cells in Susac syndrome. The RNA input was roughly 0.45 to 1 ug, and it was reverse transcribed with random hexamers. Using its own MiXCR run on the immunoSEQ multiplex PCR reads, TCRdb lists one record per CDR3 protein. The sample lists roughly 100,000 distinct CDR3 sequences, approximately 96% occurring once. Specimen: CD8+ T cells from PBMCs. The source of these receptors is a human donor with Susac syndrome.

The chain is built from TRBV4-1 and TRBJ2-6; D remains unclear. This CDR3 spans 14 amino acids. Germline CDR1 reads MGHRA; CDR2 reads YSYEKL. Trimming cost V 8 bases and J 0 bases, with 8 bases left between them. This chain's CDR3 is CASQRDSGANVLTF. In DNA form, the CDR3 reads TGCGCCAGCCAAAGAGACTCTGGGGCCAACGTCCTGACTTTC.

This rearrangement joins TRBV20-1 to TRBJ2-4, with 10 bases that match TRBD2. The germline V gene has CDR1 DFQATT and CDR2 SNEGSKA (reference sequence). This CDR3 contains 15 residues. With V trimmed by 5 bases and J by 2 bases, 6 bases remained unmatched. This CDR3 is CSAGDSGGSKNIQYF. CDR3 nucleotides: TGCAGTGCTGGGGATAGCGGGGGGTCCAAAAACATTCAGTACTTC.

V and J are TRBV11-2 and TRBJ2-5, with 7 bases matching TRBD1. The CDR3 length is 13 residues. The ends lost 7 bases at V and 1 base at J; junction bases unmatched: 3. In germline, CDR1 is SGHAT, CDR2 FQNNGV. The CDR3 spells CASTGQSQETQYF. For the CDR3, the DNA is TGTGCCAGCACGGGACAGTCCCAAGAGACCCAGTACTTC.

This clonotype was observed a single time. The rearrangement links TRBV5-1 to TRBJ2-5; D unresolved. Trimming cost V 1 base and J 3 bases, with 4 bases left between them. Germline CDR1 and CDR2: SGHRS and YFSETQ. The CDR3 covers 12 residues. The CDR3, as DNA: TGCGCCAGCAGCTTGACAGAAGAGACCCAGTACTTC. Amino acids: CASSLTEETQYF.

The chain is built from TRBV5-1 and TRBJ2-7; no reliable D call. V was clipped by 0 bases and J by 5 bases, with 15 bases between them. CDR1 is SGHRS, CDR2 YFSETQ, per germline. The CDR3 has 15 amino acids. The CDR3 nucleotides are TGCGCCAGCAGCTTGGAGGGCCTACGAGGCGACGAGCAGTACTTC. Protein: CASSLEGLRGDEQYF.

V is TRBV20-1 and J is TRBJ2-1, with a weak D call TRBD2 (5 bases). Trimming pared 5 bases from V and 2 bases from J, leaving 16 bases between. The germline CDR1 and CDR2 sequences are DFQATT and SNEGSKA (reference sequence). The CDR3 sequence is 15 residues long. DNA for the CDR3: TGCAGTGCTCAGGTTCACAGCGGTACCTACAATGAGCAGTTCTTC. It translates to CSAQVHSGTYNEQFF.

This clonotype was observed once. The chain joins TRBV5-1 to TRBJ2-7; 11 bases agree with TRBD1. The CDR3 runs 15 residues. V shed 3 bases, J shed 2 bases, and the junction held 4 bases outside the gene matches. The germline V gene encodes CDR1 SGHRS and CDR2 YFSETQ. The CDR3 region is CASSSEGQGAYEQYF. CDR3 coding DNA: TGCGCCAGCAGCTCGGAGGGACAGGGGGCCTACGAGCAGTACTTC.

This chain links TRBV12-3 or TRBV12-4 with TRBJ1-1; D might be TRBD1 (6 bases). The CDR3 runs to 15 residues. Trimming removed 1 base at V and 4 bases at J, with 13 bases between. CDR3 residues: CASSLGGGLSTEAFF. The DNA of the CDR3 is TGTGCCAGCAGTTTAGGAGGGGGGCTTAGCACTGAAGCTTTCTTT.

The J gene is TRBJ1-6, the V gene TRBV27; weak D call: TRBD1 (6 bases). Trimming removed 5 bases at V and 4 bases at J, with 12 bases between. CDR1 and CDR2 (germline): MNHEY, SMNVEV (reference sequence). This CDR3 has 15 amino acids. CDR3 amino acids: CASSPRTEYNSPLHF. The CDR3 coding sequence is TGTGCCAGCAGTCCGCGGACAGAGTATAATTCACCCCTCCACTTT.

The rearrangement uses TRBV20-1 and TRBJ2-5, with 7 bases that match TRBD1. Germline CDR1 is DFQATT and CDR2 is SNEGSKA (reference sequence). The CDR3 loop spans 13 amino acids. The V gene end was trimmed by 1 base and the J gene end by 2 bases; junction bases not matched to a gene: 1. The CDR3, as DNA: TGCAGTGCTAGAGGGACAGGACAAGAGACCCAGTACTTC. Encoded protein: CSARGTGQETQYF.

This rearrangement joins TRBV27 to TRBJ2-1; D not certain. With 5 bases removed from V and 2 bases from J, the gap between germline ends came to 13 bases. There are 15 residues in the CDR3. Germline CDR1 reads MNHEY; CDR2 reads SMNVEV (reference sequence). This CDR3 is CASSLRRMAYNEQFF. CDR3 sequence (DNA): TGTGCCAGCAGTCTGCGGCGTATGGCCTACAATGAGCAGTTCTTC.

J is TRBJ2-1 and V is TRBV20-1; TRBD1 matches at 8 bases. J lost 4 bases, V lost 6 bases, and 11 bases had no gene match. CDR3 length equals 15 residues. Germline lookup yields CDR1 DFQATT and CDR2 SNEGSKA (reference sequence). CDR3 residues: CSAPPTGVRYNEQFF. The CDR3 DNA is TGCAGTGCCCCCCCGACAGGGGTTCGATACAATGAGCAGTTCTTC.

This rearrangement joins TRBV6-6 to TRBJ2-7; possible D gene TRBD2, 6 bases. V lost 8 bases, J lost 1 base, and 9 bases lay in between. Germline CDR1 and CDR2: MNHNY and SVGAGI (reference sequence). The CDR3 is made up of 12 amino acids. CDR3 bases: TGTGCCAGCGGAGGGACTTCCTACGAGCAGTACTTC. Its translation: CASGGTSYEQYF.

This chain links TRBV28 with TRBJ1-6, with D hard to call. The germline gives CDR1 MDHEN, CDR2 SYDVKM. The CDR3 length is 12 residues. V lost 1 base and J 7 bases, leaving 2 bases between the germline ends. Here the CDR3 DNA reads TGTGCCAGCAGTTTATCGAATTCACCCCTCCACTTT. Protein product: CASSLSNSPLHF.

This clonotype was seen just once. The chain links TRBV7-9 to TRBJ2-5; D remains unclear. Trimming took 5 bases from V and 5 from J, leaving 12 bases between them. The V gene's germline CDR1 is SEHNR and CDR2 FQNEAQ (reference sequence). This CDR3 spans 13 amino acids. The CDR3 here is CASSRAGGETQYF. The CDR3 coding sequence is TGTGCCAGCAGCCGGGCCGGTGGGGAGACCCAGTACTTC.

This clonotype was observed a single time. The chain couples TRBV7-3 to TRBJ2-5; 8 bases match TRBD2. The V segment lost 6 bases and the J segment 4 bases; nucleotides outside the gene matches: 10. Germline CDR1 is SGHTA and CDR2 is FQGTGA. This CDR3 contains 15 residues. The chain's CDR3 is CASSISGSSGETQYF. The CDR3 coding sequence is TGTGCCAGCAGTATAAGCGGGAGTAGTGGAGAGACCCAGTACTTC.

This clonotype came up a few times. This chain connects TRBV12-3 or TRBV12-4 to TRBJ2-7, with 7 bases lining up with TRBD1. The CDR3 is made up of 14 amino acids. V shed 1 base and J 0 bases; nucleotides not matched to a gene: 0. The CDR3: CASSLGDSSYEQYF. The CDR3 coding sequence is TGTGCCAGCAGTTTAGGGGACAGCTCCTACGAGCAGTACTTC.

This clonotype has only one observation. This sequence joins TRBV3-1 and TRBJ1-5; 9 bases match TRBD1. The germline gives CDR1 LGHDT, CDR2 YNNKEL (reference sequence). The trim removed 1 base at V and 4 bases at J, leaving 8 bases unmatched. This CDR3 has 17 amino acids. CDR3 protein: CASSQAPTGTGNQPQHF. The DNA of the CDR3 is TGTGCCAGCAGCCAAGCCCCCACCGGGACAGGGAATCAGCCCCAGCATTTT.